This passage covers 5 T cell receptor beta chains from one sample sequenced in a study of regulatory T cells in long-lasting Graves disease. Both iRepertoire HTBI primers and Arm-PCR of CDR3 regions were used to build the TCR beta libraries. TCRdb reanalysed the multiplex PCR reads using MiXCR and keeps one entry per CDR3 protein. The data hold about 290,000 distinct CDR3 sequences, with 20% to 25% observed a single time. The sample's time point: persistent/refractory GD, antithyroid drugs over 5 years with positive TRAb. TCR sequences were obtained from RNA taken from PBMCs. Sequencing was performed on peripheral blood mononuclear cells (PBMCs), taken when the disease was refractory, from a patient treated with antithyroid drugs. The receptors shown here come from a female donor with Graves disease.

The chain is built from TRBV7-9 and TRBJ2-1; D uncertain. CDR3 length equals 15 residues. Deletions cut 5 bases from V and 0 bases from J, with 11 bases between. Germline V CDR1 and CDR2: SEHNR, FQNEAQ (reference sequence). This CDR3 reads CASSRRTGSYNEQFF. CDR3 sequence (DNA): TGTGCCAGCAGCCGACGCACGGGCTCCTACAATGAGCAGTTCTTC. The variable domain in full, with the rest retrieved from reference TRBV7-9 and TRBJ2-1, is DTGVSQNPRHKITKRGQNVTFRCDPISEHNRLYWYRQTLGQGPEFLTYFQNEAQLEKSRLLSDRFSAERPKGSFSTLEIQRTEQGDSAMYLCASSRRTGSYNEQFFGPGTRLTVL.

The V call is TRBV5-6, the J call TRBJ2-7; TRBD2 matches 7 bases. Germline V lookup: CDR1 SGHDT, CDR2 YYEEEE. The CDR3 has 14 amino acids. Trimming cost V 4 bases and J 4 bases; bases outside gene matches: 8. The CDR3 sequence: CASSPKRDLYEQYF. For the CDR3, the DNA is TGTGCCAGCAGCCCTAAGCGGGATTTATACGAGCAGTACTTC.

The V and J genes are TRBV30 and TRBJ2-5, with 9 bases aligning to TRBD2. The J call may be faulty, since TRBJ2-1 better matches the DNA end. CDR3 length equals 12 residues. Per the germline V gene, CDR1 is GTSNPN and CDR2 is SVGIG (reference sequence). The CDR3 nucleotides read TGTGCCTGGACGAGCGGGGGGAATGAGCAGTTCTTC. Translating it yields CAWTSGGNEQFF.

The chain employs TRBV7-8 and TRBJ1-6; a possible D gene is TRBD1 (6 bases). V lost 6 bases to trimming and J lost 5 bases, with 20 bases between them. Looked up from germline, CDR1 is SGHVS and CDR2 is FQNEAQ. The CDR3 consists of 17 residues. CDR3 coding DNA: TGTGCCAGCAGGGACCCCCTGACAGGCGGGGATAATTCACCCCTCCACTTT. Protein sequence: CASRDPLTGGDNSPLHF.

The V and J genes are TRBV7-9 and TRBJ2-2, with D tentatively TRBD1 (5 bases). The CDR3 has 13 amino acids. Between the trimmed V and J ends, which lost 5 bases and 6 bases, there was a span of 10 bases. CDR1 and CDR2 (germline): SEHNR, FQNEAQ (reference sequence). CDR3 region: CASSPRESGELFF. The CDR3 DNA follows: TGTGCCAGCAGCCCCAGGGAATCCGGGGAGCTGTTTTTT.